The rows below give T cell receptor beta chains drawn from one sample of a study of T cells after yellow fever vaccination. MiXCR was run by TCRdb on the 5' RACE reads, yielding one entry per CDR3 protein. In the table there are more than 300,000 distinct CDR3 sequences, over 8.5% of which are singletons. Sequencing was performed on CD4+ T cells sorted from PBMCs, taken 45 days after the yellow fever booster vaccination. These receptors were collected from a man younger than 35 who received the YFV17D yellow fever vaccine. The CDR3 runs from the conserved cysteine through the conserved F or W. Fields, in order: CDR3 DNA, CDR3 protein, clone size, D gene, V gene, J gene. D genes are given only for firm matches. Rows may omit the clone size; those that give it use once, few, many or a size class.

CDR3nt: TGTGCCAGCAGCCCTGAACCCCAACGGCGAGACTACACCTTC
CDR3aa: CASSPEPQRRDYTF
abundance: few
d_gene: -
v_gene: TRBV7-2
j_gene: TRBJ1-2

CDR3nt: TGTGCCAGCAGCTTAAGGGGACAGGCATCCTACGAGCAGTACTTC
CDR3aa: CASSLRGQASYEQYF
abundance: -
d_gene: TRBD1
v_gene: TRBV7-9
j_gene: TRBJ2-7

CDR3nt: TGCGCCAGCAGCTGGAGCCGAGAGCTAGGGCTGTTTTTT
CDR3aa: CASSWSRELGLFF
abundance: -
d_gene: -
v_gene: TRBV5-1
j_gene: TRBJ2-2

CDR3nt: TGCAGCTCGGGACCCGTCACAGATACGCAGTATTTT
CDR3aa: CSSGPVTDTQYF
abundance: many
d_gene: -
v_gene: TRBV20-1
j_gene: TRBJ2-3

CDR3nt: TGTGCCAGCAGACCGAGTCTGTATGGGAGCTCTGGAAACACCATATATTTT
CDR3aa: CASRPSLYGSSGNTIYF
abundance: few
d_gene: -
v_gene: TRBV6-5
j_gene: TRBJ1-3

CDR3nt: TGCGCCAGCAGCTTGTCGGGACAGGGATCCGGAAACACCATATATTTT
CDR3aa: CASSLSGQGSGNTIYF
abundance: -
d_gene: TRBD1
v_gene: TRBV5-1
j_gene: TRBJ1-3

CDR3nt: TGTGCCAGCAGTTTAACGAGGACAGGGCCGGGGGAGACCCAGTACTTC
CDR3aa: CASSLTRTGPGETQYF
abundance: many
d_gene: TRBD1
v_gene: TRBV12-3/TRBV12-4
j_gene: TRBJ2-5

CDR3nt: TGTGCCAGCAGCGTAGGGCCCGGGGGTGCAGATACGCAGTATTTT
CDR3aa: CASSVGPGGADTQYF
abundance: few
d_gene: -
v_gene: TRBV9
j_gene: TRBJ2-3

CDR3nt: TGTGCCAGCAGCTTAGTGGCAACCGGGGAGAATTCACCCCTCCACTTT
CDR3aa: CASSLVATGENSPLHF
abundance: few
d_gene: -
v_gene: TRBV7-2
j_gene: TRBJ1-6

CDR3nt: TGTGCCAGCAGCGCGGGGGTGCAAGAGACCCAGTACTTC
CDR3aa: CASSAGVQETQYF
abundance: few
d_gene: TRBD2
v_gene: TRBV5-4
j_gene: TRBJ2-5

CDR3nt: TGTGCCAGCACTTTGGTCAATGAGCAGTTCTTC
CDR3aa: CASTLVNEQFF
abundance: few
d_gene: -
v_gene: TRBV6-1
j_gene: TRBJ2-1

CDR3nt: TGTGCCAGCAGCTTAGACTCGGCGGCGGGAAATTTTAAGACCCAGTACTTC
CDR3aa: CASSLDSAAGNFKTQYF
abundance: -
d_gene: -
v_gene: TRBV9
j_gene: TRBJ2-5

CDR3nt: TGTGCCAGCAGCATGGGGGGACAGGGGGTCTCCAATGAGCAGTTCTTC
CDR3aa: CASSMGGQGVSNEQFF
abundance: few
d_gene: TRBD1
v_gene: TRBV7-3
j_gene: TRBJ2-1

CDR3nt: TGCAGCGTTGGGTCCAACACTGAAGCTTTCTTT
CDR3aa: CSVGSNTEAFF
abundance: few
d_gene: -
v_gene: TRBV29-1
j_gene: TRBJ1-1

CDR3nt: TGCGCCAGCAGCTTGGAGGCAGGACCGAGCACTGAAGCTTTCTTT
CDR3aa: CASSLEAGPSTEAFF
abundance: many
d_gene: -
v_gene: TRBV5-1
j_gene: TRBJ1-1

CDR3nt: TGTGCCACCCTCCCGACAGGGATTTTGCCAGATACGCAGTATTTT
CDR3aa: CATLPTGILPDTQYF
abundance: -
d_gene: TRBD1
v_gene: TRBV10-3
j_gene: TRBJ2-3

CDR3nt: TGTGCCAGCAGTCGCCGGGGGGGGGGACTTAAGCGGAGGACTGAAGCTTTCTTT
CDR3aa: CASSRRGGGLKRRTEAFF
abundance: few
d_gene: -
v_gene: TRBV12-3/TRBV12-4
j_gene: TRBJ1-1

CDR3nt: TGTGCCAGTGTTGGGTTGGGCACAGATACGCAGTATTTT
CDR3aa: CASVGLGTDTQYF
abundance: few
d_gene: -
v_gene: TRBV19
j_gene: TRBJ2-3

CDR3nt: TGTGCCAGCAGCCCCGATAGGACAGTCCGGCAAAACATTCAGTACTTC
CDR3aa: CASSPDRTVRQNIQYF
abundance: -
d_gene: -
v_gene: TRBV7-2
j_gene: TRBJ2-4

CDR3nt: TGTGCCAGCAGCTTACGTAATTCACCCCTCCACTTT
CDR3aa: CASSLRNSPLHF
abundance: -
d_gene: -
v_gene: TRBV7-2
j_gene: TRBJ1-6

CDR3nt: TGTGCCTGGAGTGCCCTTACAGGGAATCGGCCCCAGCATTTT
CDR3aa: CAWSALTGNRPQHF
abundance: -
d_gene: -
v_gene: TRBV30
j_gene: TRBJ1-5

CDR3nt: TGTGCCAGCAGTGATAGCGGGGGGGCCGATGAGCAGTTCTTC
CDR3aa: CASSDSGGADEQFF
abundance: -
d_gene: TRBD2
v_gene: TRBV25-1
j_gene: TRBJ2-1

CDR3nt: TGTGCCAGCGTCGCAGGAGGGACAGATACGCAGTATTTT
CDR3aa: CASVAGGTDTQYF
abundance: many
d_gene: -
v_gene: TRBV6-2/TRBV6-3
j_gene: TRBJ2-3

CDR3nt: TGTGCCAGCAGCTTGCCGGGGGGAGGAATTGTACAGACCCAGTACTTC
CDR3aa: CASSLPGGGIVQTQYF
abundance: few
d_gene: TRBD2
v_gene: TRBV5-4
j_gene: TRBJ2-5

CDR3nt: TGCGCCAGCAGCTTGTTGGGGGCCGGGGAGACCCAGTACTTC
CDR3aa: CASSLLGAGETQYF
abundance: medium-sized
d_gene: -
v_gene: TRBV5-1
j_gene: TRBJ2-5

CDR3nt: TGCAGTGCTAGAGGACGTAATTCACCCCTCCACTTT
CDR3aa: CSARGRNSPLHF
abundance: few
d_gene: -
v_gene: TRBV20-1
j_gene: TRBJ1-6

CDR3nt: TGTGCCAGCAGGGGGGACAGGGAGTCCTATAATTCACCCCTCCACTTT
CDR3aa: CASRGDRESYNSPLHF
abundance: many
d_gene: TRBD1
v_gene: TRBV7-8
j_gene: TRBJ1-6

CDR3nt: TGTGCCAGCAGCGTAGGGTCCGCGGGGTTCTACGAGCAGTACTTC
CDR3aa: CASSVGSAGFYEQYF
abundance: few
d_gene: -
v_gene: TRBV9
j_gene: TRBJ2-7

CDR3nt: TGCAGCACCTTGGAGGAGACCCAGTACTTC
CDR3aa: CSTLEETQYF
abundance: -
d_gene: -
v_gene: TRBV29-1
j_gene: TRBJ2-5

CDR3nt: TGTGCCATCAGTGGACCTCGGGAGACCCAGTACTTC
CDR3aa: CAISGPRETQYF
abundance: few
d_gene: -
v_gene: TRBV10-3
j_gene: TRBJ2-5

CDR3nt: TGTGCCAGCATGCGGACAGGGGGCACTGAAGCTTTCTTT
CDR3aa: CASMRTGGTEAFF
abundance: many
d_gene: TRBD1
v_gene: TRBV7-2
j_gene: TRBJ1-1